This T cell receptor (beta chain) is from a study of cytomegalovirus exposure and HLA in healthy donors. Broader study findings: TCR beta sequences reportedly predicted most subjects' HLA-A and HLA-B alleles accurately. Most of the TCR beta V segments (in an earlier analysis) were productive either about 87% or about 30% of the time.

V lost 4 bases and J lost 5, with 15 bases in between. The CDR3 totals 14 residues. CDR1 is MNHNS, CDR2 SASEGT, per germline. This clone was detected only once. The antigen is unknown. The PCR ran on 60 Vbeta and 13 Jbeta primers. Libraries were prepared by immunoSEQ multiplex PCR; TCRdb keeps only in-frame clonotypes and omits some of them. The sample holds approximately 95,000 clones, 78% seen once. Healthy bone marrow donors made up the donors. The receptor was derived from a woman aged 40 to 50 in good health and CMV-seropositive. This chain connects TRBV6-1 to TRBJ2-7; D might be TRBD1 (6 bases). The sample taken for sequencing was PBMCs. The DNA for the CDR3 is TGTGCCAGCAGTGGAGGATCACAGGGTAACGAGCAGTACTTC. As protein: CASSGGSQGNEQYF.